This TCR beta chain was identified in a study of tumor-infiltrating lymphocytes in primary liver carcinoma. Germline CDR1 and CDR2: MNHEY and SVGAGI. V was cut by 0 bases and J by 4 bases, with 19 bases left in between. CDR3 length equals 17 residues. With a constant-region primer, TCR beta cDNA was made from 450 to 550 ng of total RNA. ARM-PCR, slightly modified, supplied the TCR beta libraries through three nested multiplex PCR rounds. A C-beta reverse primer and TRBV1-TRBV30 forward primers served in each of the first two PCR rounds, at 10 cycles apiece. MiXCR, run by TCRdb on the multiplex PCR reads, gives a single entry per CDR3 protein. Of more than 150,000 distinct CDR3 sequences detected, over 50% appear once; the ten largest clones hold less than 75%. Out of unsorted whole blood came the blood RNA, and germline DNA was extracted as well.

The sample taken for sequencing was peripheral blood. This chain links TRBV6-5 with TRBJ2-7; no clear D. This TCR was sampled from a middle-aged man with primary liver carcinoma and hepatitis B virus infection. CDR3 amino acids: CASSYSNSRSSSYEQYF. The CDR3 DNA sequence: TGTGCCAGCAGTTACTCGAATAGCAGAAGTTCGAGTTACGAGCAGTACTTC.